The rows below give T cell receptor beta chains drawn from one sample of a study of OX40 agonist ivuxolimab in advanced cancers. Assay used: immunoSEQ multiplex PCR; TCRdb lists only in-frame clones, some missing. The sample includes about 49,000 clones, around 80% of them seen just once. Sequencing was performed on CD4+ or CD8+ T cells sorted from blood, taken in a trial of the OX40 agonist ivuxolimab. The source of these receptors is an adult with an advanced solid tumor such as melanoma, head and neck, liver or kidney cancer. CDR3s include the opening cysteine and the closing phenylalanine or tryptophan. The order of the fields is J gene, clone size, D gene, V gene, CDR3 protein, CDR3 DNA. D genes are given only for firm matches. Expanded clones are given a class, and other clones once, few, many or no size at all.

TRBJ2-7 few TRBD2 TRBV7-2 CASSGGGSSYEQYF TGTGCCAGCAGCGGCGGCGGGAGCTCCTACGAGCAGTACTTC
TRBJ2-3 NA NA TRBV9 CASGGLSTDTQYF TGTGCCAGCGGAGGGCTATCTACAGATACGCAGTATTTT
TRBJ1-2 NA NA TRBV7-9 CASSLSSLYGYTF TGTGCCAGCAGCTTATCCTCCCTCTATGGCTACACCTTC
TRBJ2-7 NA NA TRBV10-3 CAISENIGPHWYF TGTGCCATCAGTGAGAATATTGGCCCTCATTGGTACTTC
TRBJ2-3 NA TRBD1 TRBV9 CASSPSGQGAADTQYF TGTGCCAGCAGCCCCTCAGGACAGGGTGCCGCAGATACGCAGTATTTT
TRBJ2-7 NA TRBD2 TRBV18 CASSPPAGGAYEQYF TGTGCCAGCTCACCACCGGCGGGAGGGGCCTACGAGCAGTACTTC
TRBJ2-6 NA TRBD2 TRBV7-2 CASSLGPGGSGANVLTF TGTGCCAGCAGCTTAGGTCCGGGAGGGTCTGGGGCCAACGTCCTGACTTTC
TRBJ2-7 once NA TRBV9 CASGTGGAREQYF TGTGCCAGCGGCACAGGAGGGGCTCGGGAGCAGTACTTC
TRBJ2-5 NA NA TRBV18 CASSPQQETQYF TGTGCCAGCTCACCACAGCAAGAGACCCAGTACTTC
TRBJ1-4 NA NA TRBV18 CASSPATNEKLFF TGTGCCAGCTCACCCGCAACTAATGAAAAACTGTTTTTT
TRBJ2-7 NA NA TRBV6-6 CASRTDSSVVSYEQYF TGTGCCAGCAGAACCGACAGTAGCGTTGTCTCCTACGAGCAGTACTTC
TRBJ2-2 once NA TRBV5-8 CASSPGSSNTGELFF TGTGCCAGCAGCCCAGGGTCCTCGAACACCGGGGAGCTGTTTTTT
TRBJ2-1 NA NA TRBV19 CASSTRLVREQFF TGTGCCAGTAGTACACGACTAGTCCGTGAGCAGTTCTTC
TRBJ1-1 NA NA TRBV10-3 CAIKVRDRENTEAFF TGTGCCATCAAGGTTAGGGACCGGGAGAACACTGAAGCTTTCTTT
TRBJ2-2 NA NA TRBV6-5 CASSKIRITGELFF TGTGCCAGCAGTAAAATACGGATCACCGGGGAGCTGTTTTTT
TRBJ2-7 NA NA TRBV5-4 CASSQEGLANYEQYF TGTGCCAGCAGCCAAGAAGGGCTAGCTAACTACGAGCAGTACTTC
TRBJ2-3 NA NA TRBV28 CASSLWGRGGTDTQYF TGTGCCAGCAGTTTATGGGGGAGAGGTGGCACAGATACGCAGTATTTT
TRBJ2-7 NA NA TRBV27 CASKRAGYSYEQYF TGTGCCAGCAAGAGGGCAGGGTACTCCTACGAGCAGTACTTC